Sequencing of this T cell receptor (beta chain) was carried out in a study of T cell repertoires in cytomegalovirus infection. On the study more broadly: Recently identified HLA-C-restricted CMV epitopes were among the peptides used. Matching HLA type, along with CMV infection, was indicated by public TCR beta signatures. Overall study results and limits: Accumulated public TCR beta family frequency recognized individuals carrying CMV together with the relevant HLA. The response measured ex vivo was dominated by TCR beta clonotypes (HLA-C-restricted and CMV-specific).

Each CDR3 protein gets one entry after TCRdb re-called the reads with MiXCR. The data hold about 900,000 distinct CDR3 sequences, with around 32% observed a single time. Worth noting for this clonotype: What it recognizes is unknown.

The CDR3 is 11 residues long. The ends were cut back, 3 bases at V and 10 bases at J, with 9 bases in the middle. CDR1 and CDR2 (germline): SGHVS, FNYEAQ. Source: cultured CD8+ T cells from PBMCs, taken from culture after CMV antigen stimulation. This receptor was taken from a human donor in good health (CMV status not recorded). Some clones in this sample may be carry-over from other donors' samples. The chain has TRBV7-6 and TRBJ1-2; a possible D gene is TRBD1 (5 bases). In DNA, the CDR3 is TGTGCCAGCAGCTTGGGACGGAACTACACCTTC. Translation gives CASSLGRNYTF.